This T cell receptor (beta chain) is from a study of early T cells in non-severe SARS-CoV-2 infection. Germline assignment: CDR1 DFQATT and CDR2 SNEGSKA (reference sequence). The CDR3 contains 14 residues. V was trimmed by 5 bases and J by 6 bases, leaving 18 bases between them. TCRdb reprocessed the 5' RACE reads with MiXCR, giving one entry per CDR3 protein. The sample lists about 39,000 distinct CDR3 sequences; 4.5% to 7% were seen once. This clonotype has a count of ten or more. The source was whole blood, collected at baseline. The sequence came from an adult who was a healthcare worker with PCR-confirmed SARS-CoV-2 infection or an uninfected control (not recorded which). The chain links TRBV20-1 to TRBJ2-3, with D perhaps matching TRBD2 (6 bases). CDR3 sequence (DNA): TGCAGTGCTGGTTTGGGCGGGGAGAGGGATACGCAGTATTTT. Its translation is CSAGLGGERDTQYF.